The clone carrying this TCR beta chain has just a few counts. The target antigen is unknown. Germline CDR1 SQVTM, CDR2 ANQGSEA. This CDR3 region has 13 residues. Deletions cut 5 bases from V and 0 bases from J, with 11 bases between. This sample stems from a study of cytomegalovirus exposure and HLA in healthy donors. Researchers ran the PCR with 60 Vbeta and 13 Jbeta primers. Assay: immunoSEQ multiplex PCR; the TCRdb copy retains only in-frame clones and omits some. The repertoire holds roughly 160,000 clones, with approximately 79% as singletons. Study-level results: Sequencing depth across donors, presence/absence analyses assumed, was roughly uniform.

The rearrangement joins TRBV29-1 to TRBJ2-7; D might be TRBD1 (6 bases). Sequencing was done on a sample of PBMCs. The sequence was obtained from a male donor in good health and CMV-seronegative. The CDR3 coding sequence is TGCAGCGTTCTGGGGGCCCCCTCCTACGAGCAGTACTTC. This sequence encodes CSVLGAPSYEQYF.